This TCR beta chain comes out of a study of beta chain features in type 1 diabetes (dated by TCRdb to the late 2010s). With regard to the full study: Mean age, gender distribution, total cell number and subset yield did not differ between patients and healthy donors. A total of around 100 million sorted cells were examined across all samples, and RNA yield correlated strongly with the number of cells per subset. The study compared the TCRB repertoires of sorted circulating CD4+ T cell subsets in recently diagnosed type 1 diabetes patients with those in matched healthy donors. Regulatory and stem cell-like memory subsets were isolated from only 8 patients and about 8 healthy donors, whereas naive and central memory subsets came from all 30 or so donors.

Overall study outcomes, separate from this receptor: Shorter templates might have been favored by PCR, but patient and control samples were amplified and corrected together, so both groups would have been affected equally by any skew. Naive, central memory and regulatory TCRB repertoires appeared to be more alike among patients than among healthy donors. A moderate but significant shortening of TCRB CDR3 length was observed in type 1 diabetes patients in all four CD4+ subsets. Because the HLA sub-analyses included only small numbers of individuals, any influence of HLA type on TCRB rearrangement was left unresolved. Sequencing cDNA rather than genomic DNA could over-represent highly expressing activated cells, although activation and CD3 levels did not differ between groups. At VDJ recombination sites, patients with type 1 diabetes made fewer insertions and deleted more nucleotides, a pattern implying thymic rearrangement abnormalities.

Via the germline V gene, CDR1 is SGHDN and CDR2 FVKESK. Trimming takes 0 bases from V and 14 bases from J, and the germline ends sit 25 bases apart. Counted from cysteine to phenylalanine, this CDR3 has 16 amino acids. Solely the CDR3 DNA is kept, with 48 bases framed from the first base. The High Capacity cDNA Reverse Transcription Kit was used to reverse transcribe all of the isolated RNA, meaning that expressed TCRB transcripts were what got sequenced. Naive, central memory and regulatory T cell samples underwent deep immunoSEQ sequencing, averaging approximately 3.5 million total reads per sample. Sorted cells were lysed in RLT buffer and RNA was extracted with DNase-treated RNeasy Micro or Mini kits, depending on cell number. Each cell subset was processed separately to prevent cross-contamination, with patient and healthy donor samples processed together. The immunoSEQ multiplex PCR was used to amplify TCRB sequences from cDNA, yielding 87-bp fragments that span the CDR3 region. Sequencing of the amplicons was performed on the Illumina HiSeq platform. The authors' analysis ran thus. Synthetic template baselines were used to correct PCR bias computationally, reads within Hamming distance 2 were collapsed, and singletons that could not be merged were discarded. Reads were aligned against IMGT to assign V, D and J genes, CDR3 length and insertions or deletions at six rearrangement sites. Within each subset, clonotype counts were normalized to the number of sorted cells before true diversity and Gini coefficients were calculated with the tcR R package. Repertoire sharing was quantified using the overlap coefficient calculated on TCRB nucleotide sequences. Out-of-frame TCRB sequences from naive cells were analyzed as a proxy for the pre-selection repertoire. TCRdb holds this immuneACCESS table with in-frame rearrangements only. Some clones are missing; in checked studies, unresolved V genes explain under half, and the rest has no known cause. From that table come the V and J calls and clone size; the DNA was used to work out D and trimming. This sample comprises 400,000 to 500,000 clones, approximately 13% of them detected only once. The ten top clones hold roughly 0.035% of the sample.

From each donor, a single peripheral blood sample of about 120 mL on average was drawn into heparinised tubes. A BD FACSAria II and a panel including CD45RO, CCR7, CD25, CD127, CD95 and CD27 were used to sort naive, central memory, regulatory and stem cell-like memory CD4+ T cells. Every sorted population had a purity above 98%. Right away, PBMCs were isolated by Lymphoprep density gradient centrifugation and were stained directly, with no culture step. So that batch effects would be minimized, each experiment stained and sorted samples in pairs, pairing one healthy donor with one patient. As to this clone: Its antigen is currently not known. No much larger clone is present one base from it, and per-base qualities are unavailable.

Sequences were obtained from naive CD4+ T cells from blood. According to the study, the label for this sample's cell subset or site signals: true naive CD4+ T cells. The TCR was taken from a young man in good health. The chain links TRBV14 with TRBJ1-2; the D gene is unclear. The CDR3 protein: CASSQDMRHPEVFGTF. The DNA is as follows: TGTGCCAGCAGCCAAGATATGAGACATCCTGAAGTATTTGGGACCTTC.